In this sample, the clone carrying this T cell receptor beta chain turned up many times. The antigen is undetermined. The sample comes from a study of T cell repertoires in cytomegalovirus infection. About the research overall: CMV epitopes used comprised recently identified HLA-C-restricted ones and well-studied HLA-B-restricted ones. Based on public TCR beta signatures, there were indications of CMV infection and of a matching HLA type.

Trimming left V 5 bases short and J 8 bases short, with 15 bases between. Per the germline V gene, CDR1 is SGHTA and CDR2 is FQGNSA. The CDR3 covers 13 residues. TCRdb called the reads again in MiXCR, with one record for every CDR3 protein. The sample has 600,000 to 700,000 distinct CDR3 sequences; around a third are singletons. The specimen comprised cultured PBMCs, sampled from culture after CMV antigen stimulation. The clonotype originates from a human donor in good health (CMV status not recorded). Some clones in this sample may be carry-over from other donors' samples. The V and J genes are TRBV7-2 and TRBJ1-1; D not certain. As DNA, the CDR3 is TGTGCCAGCAGCCCCGGGTTGACGTTGGAAGCTTTCTTT. It is translated as CASSPGLTLEAFF.